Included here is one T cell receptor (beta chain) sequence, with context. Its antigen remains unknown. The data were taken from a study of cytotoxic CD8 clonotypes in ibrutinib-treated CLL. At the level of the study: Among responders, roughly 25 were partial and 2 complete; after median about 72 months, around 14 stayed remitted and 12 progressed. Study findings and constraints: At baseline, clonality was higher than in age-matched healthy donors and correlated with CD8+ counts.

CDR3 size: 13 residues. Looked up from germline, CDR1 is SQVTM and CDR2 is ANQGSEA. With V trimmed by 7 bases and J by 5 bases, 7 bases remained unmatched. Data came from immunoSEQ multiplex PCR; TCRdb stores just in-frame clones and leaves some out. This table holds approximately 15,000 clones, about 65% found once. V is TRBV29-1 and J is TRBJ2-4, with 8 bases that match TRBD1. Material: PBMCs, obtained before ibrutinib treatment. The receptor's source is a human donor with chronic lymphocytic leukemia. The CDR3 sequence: CSGLGGQENIQYF. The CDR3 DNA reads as TGCAGCGGACTGGGGGGACAGGAAAACATTCAGTACTTC.